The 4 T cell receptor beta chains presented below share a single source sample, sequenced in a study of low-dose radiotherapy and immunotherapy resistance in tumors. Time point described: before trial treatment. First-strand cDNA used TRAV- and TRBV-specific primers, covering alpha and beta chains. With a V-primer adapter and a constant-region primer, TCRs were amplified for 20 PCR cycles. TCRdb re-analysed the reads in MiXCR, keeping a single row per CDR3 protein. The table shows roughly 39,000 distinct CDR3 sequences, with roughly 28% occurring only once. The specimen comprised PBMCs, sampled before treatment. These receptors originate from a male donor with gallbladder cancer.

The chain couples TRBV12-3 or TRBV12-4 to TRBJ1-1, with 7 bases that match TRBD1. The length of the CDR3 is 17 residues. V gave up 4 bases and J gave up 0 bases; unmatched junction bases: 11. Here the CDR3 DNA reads TGTGCCAGCAGTTCTTTGGGACAGCGGACGTTGAACACTGAAGCTTTCTTT. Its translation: CASSSLGQRTLNTEAFF.

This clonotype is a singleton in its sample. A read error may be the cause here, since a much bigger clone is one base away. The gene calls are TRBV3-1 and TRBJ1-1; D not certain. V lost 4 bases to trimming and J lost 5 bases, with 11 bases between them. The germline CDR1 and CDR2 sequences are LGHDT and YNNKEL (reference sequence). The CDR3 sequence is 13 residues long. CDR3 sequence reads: CASSLERFTEAFF. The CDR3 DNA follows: TGTGCCAGCAGCCTAGAACGGTTTACTGAAGCTTTCTTT.

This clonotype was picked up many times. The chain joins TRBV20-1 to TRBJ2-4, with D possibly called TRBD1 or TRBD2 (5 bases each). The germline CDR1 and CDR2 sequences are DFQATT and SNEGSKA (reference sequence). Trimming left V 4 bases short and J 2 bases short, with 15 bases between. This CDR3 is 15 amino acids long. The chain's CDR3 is CSATGDGDPKNIQYF. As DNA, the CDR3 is TGCAGTGCTACGGGTGACGGGGACCCCAAAAACATTCAGTACTTC.

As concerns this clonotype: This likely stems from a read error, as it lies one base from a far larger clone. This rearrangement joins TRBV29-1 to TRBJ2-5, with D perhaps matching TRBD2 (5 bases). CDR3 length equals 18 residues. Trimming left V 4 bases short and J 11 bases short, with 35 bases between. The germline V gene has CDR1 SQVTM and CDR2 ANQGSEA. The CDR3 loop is CSVGKLSGSSRPTYEQYF. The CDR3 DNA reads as TGCAGCGTTGGGAAGTTGAGTGGGAGCTCTCGCCCCACATATGAGCAGTACTTC.